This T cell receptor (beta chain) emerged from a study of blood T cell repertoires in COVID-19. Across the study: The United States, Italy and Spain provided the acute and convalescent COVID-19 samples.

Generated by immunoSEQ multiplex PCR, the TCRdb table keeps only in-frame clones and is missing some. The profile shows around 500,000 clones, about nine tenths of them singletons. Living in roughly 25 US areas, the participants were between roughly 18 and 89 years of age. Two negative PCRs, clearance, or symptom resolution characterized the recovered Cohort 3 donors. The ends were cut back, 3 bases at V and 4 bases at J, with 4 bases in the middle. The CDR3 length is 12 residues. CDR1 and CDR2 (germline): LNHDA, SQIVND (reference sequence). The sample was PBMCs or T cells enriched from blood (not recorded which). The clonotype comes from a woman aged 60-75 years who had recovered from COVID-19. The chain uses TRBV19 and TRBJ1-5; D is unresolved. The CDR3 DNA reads TGTGCCAGTAGTATCTCGAATCAGCCCCAGCATTTT. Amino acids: CASSISNQPQHF.